This T cell receptor (beta chain) was sequenced for a study of blood T cell repertoires in COVID-19. Using immunoSEQ multiplex PCR, the repertoire was profiled, and TCRdb retains in-frame clones only, with some absent. Among 390,000 or so clones listed, nearly 90% were seen once. Trimming pared 3 bases from V and 1 base from J, leaving 13 bases between. This CDR3 is built from 15 residues. The germline V gene has CDR1 MNHEY and CDR2 SMNVEV (reference sequence). This TCR was sampled from a man between 18 and 35 years old with active or convalescent COVID-19. This chain connects TRBV27 to TRBJ2-7, with D possibly TRBD1 on 6 matching bases. Sequencing used peripheral blood. CDR3 protein: CASSFGRGASYEQYF. The DNA of the CDR3 is TGTGCCAGCAGTTTCGGCAGGGGTGCTTCCTACGAGCAGTACTTC.